These T cell receptor beta chains were read from a single sample in a study of T-cell memory formation after mild COVID-19. TCRdb reprocessed the 5' RACE reads via MiXCR and lists one record per CDR3 protein. The sample includes 350,000 to 450,000 distinct CDR3 sequences, over 25% seen only once; the top ten take about 14%. The sample consisted of PBMCs or a T cell subset sorted from them (not recorded which). The receptor set was obtained from an adult woman who had mild COVID-19 (a few samples of this study predate the infection). Cell type and time point are not known. Both conserved end residues are part of each CDR3. A D gene is named only where the DNA matches it firmly. Clone size is given for some rows only: seen once, a few or many times, or a class if the clone is expanded.

CDR3 protein,CDR3 DNA,CDR3 length,D gene,J gene,clone size,V gene
CASSSAQGAPNSPLHF,TGTGCCAGCAGCTCAGCACAGGGGGCGCCTAATTCACCCCTCCACTTT,16,TRBD1,TRBJ1-6,-,TRBV7-2
CSASLVSGSGSRPKNIQYF,TGCAGTGCTAGTTTAGTGTCCGGGAGCGGGAGTAGGCCCAAAAACATTCAGTACTTC,19,TRBD2,TRBJ2-4,-,TRBV20-1
CASSPQDRGPYEQYF,TGTGCCAGCAGCCCTCAGGACAGGGGGCCTTACGAGCAGTACTTC,15,TRBD1,TRBJ2-7,few,TRBV7-6
CASSPWTGAYNEQFF,TGCGCCAGCAGCCCCTGGACAGGGGCCTACAATGAGCAGTTCTTC,15,TRBD1,TRBJ2-1,few,TRBV5-1
CSARVGGGRYNEQFF,TGCAGTGCTAGAGTAGGAGGTGGGAGGTACAATGAGCAGTTCTTC,15,-,TRBJ2-1,-,TRBV20-1
CASSLWKNTEAFF,TGTGCCAGCAGCTTATGGAAGAACACTGAAGCTTTCTTT,13,-,TRBJ1-1,-,TRBV7-3
CASSRTRLARELADTQYF,TGTGCCAGCAGCCGTACGAGACTAGCGAGGGAGTTGGCAGATACGCAGTATTTT,18,TRBD2,TRBJ2-3,-,TRBV7-9
CAFSADRGQEQYF,TGTGCCTTCTCAGCGGACAGGGGGCAGGAGCAGTACTTC,13,TRBD1,TRBJ2-7,-,TRBV30
CASRRVGTDTQYF,TGTGCCAGCAGACGAGTGGGCACAGATACGCAGTATTTT,13,-,TRBJ2-3,many,TRBV12-3/TRBV12-4
CASSQDGGNTEAFF,TGTGCCAGCAGCCAAGACGGGGGAAACACTGAAGCTTTCTTT,14,-,TRBJ1-1,-,TRBV3-1
CSVAKGTYADTQYF,TGCAGCGTCGCCAAAGGGACTTACGCAGATACGCAGTATTTT,14,-,TRBJ2-3,-,TRBV29-1
CASRQDSGVYTEAFF,TGTGCCAGCAGGCAAGATTCAGGGGTGTACACTGAAGCTTTCTTT,15,-,TRBJ1-1,many,TRBV3-1
CASIQPTFQETQYF,TGTGCCAGCATCCAACCGACTTTCCAAGAGACCCAGTACTTC,14,-,TRBJ2-5,-,TRBV3-1
CSVEGEGRGGRDTQYF,TGCAGCGTTGAAGGGGAGGGGCGGGGTGGTAGAGATACGCAGTATTTT,16,TRBD2,TRBJ2-3,many,TRBV29-1
CASSHISGRGSYEQYF,TGTGCCAGCAGCCATATTAGCGGGAGAGGATCCTACGAGCAGTACTTC,16,TRBD2,TRBJ2-7,-,TRBV3-1
CASSWGLVADTQYF,TGTGCCAGCAGCTGGGGACTAGTCGCAGATACGCAGTATTTT,14,TRBD2,TRBJ2-3,few,TRBV7-9
CASSFGTGPGDTQYF,TGCGCCAGCAGCTTCGGGACAGGCCCGGGAGATACGCAGTATTTT,15,TRBD1,TRBJ2-3,few,TRBV5-1
CASSRAIWAGQETQYF,TGTGCCAGCAGCCGAGCTATTTGGGCAGGTCAAGAGACCCAGTACTTC,16,-,TRBJ2-5,-,TRBV5-5
CASTRSPDMETQYF,TGCGCCAGCACCAGATCCCCAGATATGGAGACCCAGTACTTC,14,-,TRBJ2-5,few,TRBV5-1
CASSWLAGGTDTQYF,TGTGCCAGCAGTTGGCTAGCGGGAGGCACAGATACGCAGTATTTT,15,TRBD2,TRBJ2-3,many,TRBV12-3/TRBV12-4
CATSPTYYEQYF,TGTGCCACCAGCCCAACTTACTACGAGCAGTACTTC,12,-,TRBJ2-7,-,TRBV15
CASSSSQGSSYNEQFF,TGTGCCAGCAGCTCGTCCCAGGGGAGCTCCTACAATGAGCAGTTCTTC,16,-,TRBJ2-1,few,TRBV7-7
CASQLAGVQETQYF,TGCGCCAGCCAACTAGCGGGGGTGCAAGAGACCCAGTACTTC,14,TRBD2,TRBJ2-5,-,TRBV5-1